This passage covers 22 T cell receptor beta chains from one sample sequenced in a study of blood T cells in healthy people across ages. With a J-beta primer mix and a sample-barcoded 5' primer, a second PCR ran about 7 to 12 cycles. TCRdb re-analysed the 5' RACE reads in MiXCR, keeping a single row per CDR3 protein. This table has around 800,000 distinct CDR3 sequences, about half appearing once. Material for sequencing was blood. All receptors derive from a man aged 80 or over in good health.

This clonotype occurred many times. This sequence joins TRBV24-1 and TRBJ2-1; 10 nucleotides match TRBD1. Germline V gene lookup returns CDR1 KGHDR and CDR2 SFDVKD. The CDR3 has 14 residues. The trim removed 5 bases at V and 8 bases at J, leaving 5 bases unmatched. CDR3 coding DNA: TGTGCCACCAGTGCGGGGACAGGGGTCGATGAGCAGTTCTTC. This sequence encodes CATSAGTGVDEQFF.

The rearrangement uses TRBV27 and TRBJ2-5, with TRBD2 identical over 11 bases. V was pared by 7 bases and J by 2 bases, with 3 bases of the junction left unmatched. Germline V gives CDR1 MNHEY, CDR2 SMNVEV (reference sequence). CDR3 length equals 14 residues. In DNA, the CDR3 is TGTGCCAGCAACGTAGCGGGGGGGCAAGAGACCCAGTACTTC. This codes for CASNVAGGQETQYF.

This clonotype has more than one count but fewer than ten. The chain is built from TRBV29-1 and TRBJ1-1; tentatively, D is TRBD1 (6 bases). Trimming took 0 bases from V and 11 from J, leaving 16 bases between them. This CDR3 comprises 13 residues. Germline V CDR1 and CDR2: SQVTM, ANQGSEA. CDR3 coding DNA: TGCAGCGTTGAAGATCCCGGGGGACAAGTGGCTTTCTTT. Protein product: CSVEDPGGQVAFF. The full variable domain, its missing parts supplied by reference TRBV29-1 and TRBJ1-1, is SAVISQKPSRDICQRGTSLTIQCQVDSQVTMMFWYRQQPGQSLTLIATANQGSEATYESGFVIDKFPISRPNLTFSTLTVSNMSPEDSSIYLCSVEDPGGQVAFFGQGTRLTVV.

The CDR3: CASSQGLVTAKNIQYF. The DNA for the CDR3 is TGCGCCAGCAGCCAAGGCCTAGTGACAGCCAAAAACATTCAGTACTTC. The chain is built from TRBV4-1 and TRBJ2-4; no clear D. Per the germline V gene, CDR1 is MGHRA and CDR2 is YSYEKL. CDR3 size: 16 residues. Between the trimmed V and J ends, which lost 1 base and 0 bases, there was a span of 10 bases.

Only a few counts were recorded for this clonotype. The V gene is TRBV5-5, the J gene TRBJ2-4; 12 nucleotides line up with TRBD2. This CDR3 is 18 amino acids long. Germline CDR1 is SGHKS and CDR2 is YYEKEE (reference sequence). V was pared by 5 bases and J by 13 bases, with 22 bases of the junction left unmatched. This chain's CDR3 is CASRYDYGTSGSLYEQYF. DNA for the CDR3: TGTGCCAGCAGGTACGACTACGGGACTAGCGGGTCCCTCTATGAGCAGTACTTC. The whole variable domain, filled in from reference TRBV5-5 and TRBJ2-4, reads DAGVTQSPTHLIKTRGQQVTLRCSPISGHKSVSWYQQVLGQGPQFIFQYYEKEERGRGNFPDRFSARQFPNYSSELNVNALLLGDSALYLCASRYDYGTSGSLYEQYFGAGTRLSVL.

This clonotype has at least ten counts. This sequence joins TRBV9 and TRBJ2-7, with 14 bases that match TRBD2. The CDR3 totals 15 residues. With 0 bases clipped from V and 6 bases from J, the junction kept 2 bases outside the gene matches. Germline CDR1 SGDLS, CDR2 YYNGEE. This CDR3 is CASSVGLAGGCEQYF. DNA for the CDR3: TGTGCCAGCAGCGTAGGACTAGCGGGAGGGTGCGAGCAGTACTTC.

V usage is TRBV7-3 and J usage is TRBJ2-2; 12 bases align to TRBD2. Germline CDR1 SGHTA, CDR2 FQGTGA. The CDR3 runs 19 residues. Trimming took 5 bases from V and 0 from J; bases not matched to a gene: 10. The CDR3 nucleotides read TGTGCCAGCAGCCAACTAGCGGGAGGCCCCAAAACGAACACCGGGGAGCTGTTTTTT. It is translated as CASSQLAGGPKTNTGELFF.

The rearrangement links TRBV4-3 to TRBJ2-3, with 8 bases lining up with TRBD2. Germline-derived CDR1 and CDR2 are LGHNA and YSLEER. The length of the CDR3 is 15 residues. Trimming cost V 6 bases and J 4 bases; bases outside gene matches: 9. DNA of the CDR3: TGCGCCAGCAGTCCGCGGGGGGTTTTCTCAGATACGCAGTATTTT. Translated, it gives CASSPRGVFSDTQYF.

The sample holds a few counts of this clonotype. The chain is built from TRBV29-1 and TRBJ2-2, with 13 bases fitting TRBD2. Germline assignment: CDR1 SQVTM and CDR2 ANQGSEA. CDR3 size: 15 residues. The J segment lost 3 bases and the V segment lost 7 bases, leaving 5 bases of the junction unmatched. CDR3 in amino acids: CSARTSGSYTGELFF. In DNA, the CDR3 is TGCAGCGCCCGGACTAGCGGGAGTTACACCGGGGAGCTGTTTTTT.

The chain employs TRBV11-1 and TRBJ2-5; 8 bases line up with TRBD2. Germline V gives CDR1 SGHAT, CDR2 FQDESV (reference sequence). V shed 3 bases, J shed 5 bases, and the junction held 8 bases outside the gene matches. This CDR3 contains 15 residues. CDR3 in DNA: TGTGCCAGCAGCTTTGGGGGACTAGTTGCCGAGACCCAGTACTTC. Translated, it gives CASSFGGLVAETQYF.

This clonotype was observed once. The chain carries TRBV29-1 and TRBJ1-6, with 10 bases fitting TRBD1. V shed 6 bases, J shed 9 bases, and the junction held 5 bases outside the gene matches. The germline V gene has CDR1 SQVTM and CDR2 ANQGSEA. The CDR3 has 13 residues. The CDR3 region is CSVSGTGASPLHF. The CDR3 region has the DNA TGCAGCGTCTCCGGGACAGGGGCTTCACCCCTCCACTTT.

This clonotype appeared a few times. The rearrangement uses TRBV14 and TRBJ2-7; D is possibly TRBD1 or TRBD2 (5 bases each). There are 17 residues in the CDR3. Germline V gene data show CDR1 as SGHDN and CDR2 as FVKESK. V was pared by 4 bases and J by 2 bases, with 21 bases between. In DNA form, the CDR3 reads TGTGCCAGCAGCCCGATACGGTACGGGACGGACCCCTACGAGCAGTACTTC. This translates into CASSPIRYGTDPYEQYF.

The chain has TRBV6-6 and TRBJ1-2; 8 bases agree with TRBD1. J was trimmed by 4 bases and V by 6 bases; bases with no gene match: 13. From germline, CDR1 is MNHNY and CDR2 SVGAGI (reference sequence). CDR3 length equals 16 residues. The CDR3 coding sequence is TGTGCCAGCAGCCGGGGTACTCAGGACAGGGCCTATGGCTACACCTTC. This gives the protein CASSRGTQDRAYGYTF.

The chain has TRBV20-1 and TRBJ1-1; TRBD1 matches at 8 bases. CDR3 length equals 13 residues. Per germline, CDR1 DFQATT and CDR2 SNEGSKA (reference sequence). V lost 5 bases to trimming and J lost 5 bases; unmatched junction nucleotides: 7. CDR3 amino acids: CSAPGGRLTEAFF. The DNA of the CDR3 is TGCAGTGCTCCAGGGGGCAGGTTGACTGAAGCTTTCTTT.

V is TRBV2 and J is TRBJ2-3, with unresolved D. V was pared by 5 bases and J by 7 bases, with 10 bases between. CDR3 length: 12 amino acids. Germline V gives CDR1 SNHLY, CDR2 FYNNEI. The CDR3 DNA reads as TGTGCCAGCAGTAAAGAGGTCTATACGCAGTATTTT. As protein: CASSKEVYTQYF.

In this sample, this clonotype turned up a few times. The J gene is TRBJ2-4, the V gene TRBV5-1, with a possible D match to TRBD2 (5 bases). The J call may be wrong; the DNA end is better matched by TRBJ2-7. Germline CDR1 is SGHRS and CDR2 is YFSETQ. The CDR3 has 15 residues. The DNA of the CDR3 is TGCGCCAGCAGCTTGGAACCTAGCTCTTCCTACGAGCAGTACTTC. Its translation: CASSLEPSSSYEQYF.

The CDR3 loop is CASSRSGTVTYEQYF. The CDR3 nucleotides are TGTGCCAGCTCACGTTCCGGGACGGTGACCTACGAGCAGTACTTC. The chain links TRBV18 to TRBJ2-7; D tentatively fits TRBD1 or TRBD2 (5 bases each). Germline lookup yields CDR1 KGHSH and CDR2 LQKENI. V lost 4 bases to trimming and J lost 2 bases, with 15 bases between them. The CDR3 sequence is 15 residues long.

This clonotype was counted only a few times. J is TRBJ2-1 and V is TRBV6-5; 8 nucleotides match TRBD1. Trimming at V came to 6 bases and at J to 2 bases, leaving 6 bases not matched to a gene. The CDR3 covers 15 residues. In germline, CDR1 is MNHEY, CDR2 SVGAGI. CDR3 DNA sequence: TGTGCCAGCAGCCCTCAGGGGGCGACCTACAATGAGCAGTTCTTC. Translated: CASSPQGATYNEQFF.

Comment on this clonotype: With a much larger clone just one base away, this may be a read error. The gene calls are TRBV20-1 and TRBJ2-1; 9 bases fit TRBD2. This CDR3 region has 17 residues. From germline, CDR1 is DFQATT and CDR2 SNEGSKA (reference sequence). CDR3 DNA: TGCAGTGCTAGAGGCCGACTAGCGGAGGGGCCTTACAATGGGCAGTTCTTC. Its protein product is CSARGRLAEGPYNGQFF.

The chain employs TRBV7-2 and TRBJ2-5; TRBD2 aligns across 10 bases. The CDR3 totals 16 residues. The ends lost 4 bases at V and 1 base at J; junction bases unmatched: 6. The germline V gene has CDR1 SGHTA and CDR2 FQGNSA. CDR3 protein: CASSSVVAGGQETQYF. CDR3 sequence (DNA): TGTGCCAGCAGCTCTGTGGTAGCGGGGGGCCAAGAGACCCAGTACTTC.

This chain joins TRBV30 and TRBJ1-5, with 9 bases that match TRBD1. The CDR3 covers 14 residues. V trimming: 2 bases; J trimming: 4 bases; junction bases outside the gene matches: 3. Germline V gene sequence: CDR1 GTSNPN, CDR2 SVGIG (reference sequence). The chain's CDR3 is CAWSPGQGNQPQHF. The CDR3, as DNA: TGTGCCTGGAGTCCCGGACAGGGGAATCAGCCCCAGCATTTT.

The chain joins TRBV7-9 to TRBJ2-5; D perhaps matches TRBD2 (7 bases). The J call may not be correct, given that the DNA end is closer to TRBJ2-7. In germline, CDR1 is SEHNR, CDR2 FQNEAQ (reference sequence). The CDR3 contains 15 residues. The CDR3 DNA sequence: TGTGCCAGCAGCTTAACAGGGAGGGGCCACTACGAGCAGTACTTC. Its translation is CASSLTGRGHYEQYF.